A single sample is the source of the 5 T cell receptor beta chains below, sequenced in a study of blood T cells in healthy people across ages. Primed by a sample-barcoded 5' primer and a J-beta primer mix, a second PCR proceeded for about 6 to 12 cycles. MiXCR, applied by TCRdb to the 5' RACE reads, yields one record per CDR3 protein. In the table there are about 1.8 million distinct CDR3 sequences, roughly 49% of which are singletons. Sequencing was carried out using blood. The receptors stem from a woman aged 40 to 55 in good health.

V is TRBV20-1 and J is TRBJ2-1, with a weak D call TRBD2 (5 bases). The germline CDR1 and CDR2 sequences are DFQATT and SNEGSKA (reference sequence). The V end was cut by 0 bases, the J end by 0 bases, with 12 bases between. The CDR3 covers 16 residues. CDR3 sequence (DNA): TGCAGTGCTAGAGATCTCGGGGAGAGCTCCTACAATGAGCAGTTCTTC. This sequence encodes CSARDLGESSYNEQFF.

V is TRBV7-3 and J is TRBJ2-3; D gene ambiguous. The CDR3 has 15 amino acids. Germline lookup yields CDR1 SGHTA and CDR2 FQGTGA. The V and J ends lost 0 bases and 0 bases respectively, with 7 bases between them. The chain's CDR3 is CASSLTGISTDTQYF. The CDR3 coding sequence is TGTGCCAGCAGCTTAACAGGGATTAGCACAGATACGCAGTATTTT. Full variable domain (rest looked up from reference TRBV7-3 and TRBJ2-3): GAGVSQTPSNKVTEKGKYVELRCDPISGHTALYWYRQSLGQGPEFLIYFQGTGAADDSGLPNDRFFAVRPEGSVSTLKIQRTERGDSAVYLCASSLTGISTDTQYFGPGTRLTVL.

This rearrangement joins TRBV20-1 to TRBJ2-7; 8 bases agree with TRBD1. V dropped 1 base and J dropped 0; count of bases not matched to a gene: 8. This CDR3 is 16 amino acids long. Per germline, CDR1 DFQATT and CDR2 SNEGSKA (reference sequence). The DNA for the CDR3 is TGCAGTGCTAGAGGTCGCAGGGGGCAAGGCTCCTACGAGCAGTACTTC. It yields the protein CSARGRRGQGSYEQYF.

V and J are TRBV6-2 or TRBV6-3 and TRBJ2-3; D is perhaps TRBD2 (7 bases). Germline V gene data show CDR1 as MNHEY and CDR2 as SVGEGT. The CDR3 consists of 14 residues. Trimming pared 9 bases from V and 4 bases from J, leaving 17 bases between. The CDR3 nucleotides read TGTGCCAGTGGAGACTGGGGGGGCGCAGATACGCAGTATTTT. Protein: CASGDWGGADTQYF.

This clonotype was observed at least ten times. The rearrangement links TRBV5-1 to TRBJ2-3; D unclear. V lost 4 bases and J lost 2, with 8 bases in between. The CDR3 runs 13 residues. Germline V gives CDR1 SGHRS, CDR2 YFSETQ. CDR3: CASSPSLTDTQYF. DNA for the CDR3: TGCGCCAGCAGCCCCTCCCTCACAGATACGCAGTATTTT.